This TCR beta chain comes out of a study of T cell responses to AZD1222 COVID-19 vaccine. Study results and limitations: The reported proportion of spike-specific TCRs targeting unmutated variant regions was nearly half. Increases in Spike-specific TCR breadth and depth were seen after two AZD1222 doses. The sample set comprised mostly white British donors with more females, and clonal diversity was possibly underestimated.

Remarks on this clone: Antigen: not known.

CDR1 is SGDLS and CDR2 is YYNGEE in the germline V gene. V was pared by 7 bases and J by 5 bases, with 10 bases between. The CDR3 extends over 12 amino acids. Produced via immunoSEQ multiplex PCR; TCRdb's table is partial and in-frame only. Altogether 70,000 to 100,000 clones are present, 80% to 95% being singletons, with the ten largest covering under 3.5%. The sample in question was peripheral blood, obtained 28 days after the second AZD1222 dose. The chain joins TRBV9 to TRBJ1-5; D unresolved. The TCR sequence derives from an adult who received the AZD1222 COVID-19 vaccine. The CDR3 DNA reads TGTGCCAGCGGCAGGTTCGATCAGCCCCAGCATTTT. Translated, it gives CASGRFDQPQHF. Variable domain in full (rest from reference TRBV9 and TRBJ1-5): DSGVTQTPKHLITATGQRVTLRCSPRSGDLSVYWYQQSLDQGLQFLIQYYNGEERAKGNILERFSAQQFPDLHSELNLSSLELGDSALYFCASGRFDQPQHFGDGTRLSIL.